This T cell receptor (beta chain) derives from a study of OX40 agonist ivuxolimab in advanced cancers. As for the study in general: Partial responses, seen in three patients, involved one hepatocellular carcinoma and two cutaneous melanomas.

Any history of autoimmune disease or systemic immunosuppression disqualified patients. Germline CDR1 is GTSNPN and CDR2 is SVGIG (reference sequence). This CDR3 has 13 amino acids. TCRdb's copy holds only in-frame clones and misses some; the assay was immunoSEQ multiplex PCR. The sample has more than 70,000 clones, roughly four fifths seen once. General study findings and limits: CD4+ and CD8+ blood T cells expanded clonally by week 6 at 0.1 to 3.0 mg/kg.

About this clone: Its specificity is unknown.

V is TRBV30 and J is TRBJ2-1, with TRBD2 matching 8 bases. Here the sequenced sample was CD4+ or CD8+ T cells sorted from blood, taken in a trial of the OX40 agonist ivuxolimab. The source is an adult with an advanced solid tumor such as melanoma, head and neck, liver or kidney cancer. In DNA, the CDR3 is TGTGCTTTGGCGTGGCTAGCGGGTAATGAGCAGTTCTTC. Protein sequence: CALAWLAGNEQFF. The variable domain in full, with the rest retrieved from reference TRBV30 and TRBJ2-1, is SQTIHQWPATLVQPVGSPLSLECTVEGTSNPNLYWYRQAAGRGLQLLFYSVGIGQISSEVPQNLSASRPQDRQFILSSKKLLLSDSGFYLCALAWLAGNEQFFGPGTRLTVL.